Reported below is one TCR beta chain. The data originate from a study of CD8+CD57+ T cells in acquired aplastic anemia. About the study: Sorted CD4+ and CD8+ cell DNA averaged roughly 3.2 ug.

The sequenced patients had an expansion of CD8+CD57+ cells seen by flow cytometry. Every patient was diagnosed with severe acquired aplastic anemia. TCR beta VDJ and CDR3 profiles were obtained from a genomic DNA template. TCRdb passed the reads through MiXCR, listing each CDR3 protein once. This sample carries about 150,000 distinct CDR3 sequences, approximately 44% of them seen once, and the ten largest clones take 3.2%. V was cut by 5 bases and J by 3 bases, with 8 bases left in between. Germline V lookup: CDR1 SEHNR, CDR2 FQNEAQ (reference sequence). The CDR3 is made up of 12 amino acids. The sample taken for sequencing was sorted CD4+, CD8+, or CD8+CD57+ T cells (not recorded which) from PBMCs. The sequence came from a human donor with aplastic anemia. This sequence joins TRBV7-9 and TRBJ2-7; maybe TRBD2 (5 bases). CDR3 sequence reads: CASSPRGYEQYV. In DNA, the CDR3 is TGTGCCAGCAGCCCCCGGGGCTACGAGCAGTACGTC.